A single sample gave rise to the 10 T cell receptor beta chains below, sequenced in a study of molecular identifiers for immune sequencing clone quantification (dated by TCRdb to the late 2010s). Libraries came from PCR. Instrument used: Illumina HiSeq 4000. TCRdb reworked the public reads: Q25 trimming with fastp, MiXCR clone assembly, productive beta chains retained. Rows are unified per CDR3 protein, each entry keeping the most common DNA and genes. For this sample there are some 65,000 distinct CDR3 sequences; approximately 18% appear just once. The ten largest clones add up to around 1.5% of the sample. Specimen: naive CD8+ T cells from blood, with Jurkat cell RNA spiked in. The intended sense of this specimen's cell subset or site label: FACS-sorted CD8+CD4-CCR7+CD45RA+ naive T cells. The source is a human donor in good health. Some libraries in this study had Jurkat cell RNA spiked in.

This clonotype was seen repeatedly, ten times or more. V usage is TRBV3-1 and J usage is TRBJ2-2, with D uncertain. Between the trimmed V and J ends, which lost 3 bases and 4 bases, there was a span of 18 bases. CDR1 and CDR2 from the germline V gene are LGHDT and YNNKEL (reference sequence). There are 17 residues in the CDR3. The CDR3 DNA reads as TGTGCCAGCAGCCAGACGCCGGTTTTCGGGTCCACCGGGGAGCTGTTTTTT. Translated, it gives CASSQTPVFGSTGELFF.

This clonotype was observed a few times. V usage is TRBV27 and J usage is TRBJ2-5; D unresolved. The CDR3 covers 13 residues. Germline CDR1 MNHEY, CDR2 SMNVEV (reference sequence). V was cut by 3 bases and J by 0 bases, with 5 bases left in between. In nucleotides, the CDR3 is TGTGCCAGCAGTTTCATGTACCAAGAGACCCAGTACTTC. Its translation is CASSFMYQETQYF.

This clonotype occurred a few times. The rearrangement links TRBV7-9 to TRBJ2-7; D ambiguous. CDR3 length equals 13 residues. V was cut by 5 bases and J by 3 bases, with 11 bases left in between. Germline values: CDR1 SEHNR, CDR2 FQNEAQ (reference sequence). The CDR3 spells CASSPPLGYEQYF. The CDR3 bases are TGTGCCAGCAGCCCCCCGTTGGGCTACGAGCAGTACTTC. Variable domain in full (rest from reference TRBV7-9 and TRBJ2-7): DTGVSQNPRHKITKRGQNVTFRCDPISEHNRLYWYRQTLGQGPEFLTYFQNEAQLEKSRLLSDRFSAERPKGSFSTLEIQRTEQGDSAMYLCASSPPLGYEQYFGPGTRLTVT.

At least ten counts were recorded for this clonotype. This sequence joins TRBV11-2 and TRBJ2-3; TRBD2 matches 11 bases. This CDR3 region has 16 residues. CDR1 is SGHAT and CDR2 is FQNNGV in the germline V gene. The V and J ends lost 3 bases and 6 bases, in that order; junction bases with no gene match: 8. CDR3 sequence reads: CASSFTSGRLADTQYF. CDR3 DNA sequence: TGTGCCAGCAGCTTCACTAGCGGGAGATTAGCGGATACGCAGTATTTT.

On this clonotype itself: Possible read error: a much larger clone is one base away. In DNA form, the CDR3 reads TGCAGCGTCAAAGGGGGACAGGCCGCCGCACGCGGGCAGTACTTC. This encodes CSVKGGQAAARGQYF. The genes are TRBV29-1 and TRBJ2-7; 8 bases agree with TRBD1. The V gene end was trimmed by 6 bases and the J gene end by 9 bases; junction bases not matched to a gene: 19. Germline V gene lookup returns CDR1 SQVTM and CDR2 ANQGSEA. The CDR3 has 15 residues.

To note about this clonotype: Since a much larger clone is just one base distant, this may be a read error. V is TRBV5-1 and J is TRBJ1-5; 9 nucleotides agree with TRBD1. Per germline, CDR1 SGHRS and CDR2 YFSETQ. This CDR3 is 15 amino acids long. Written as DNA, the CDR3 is TGCGCCAGCAGCAGTACAGGGGGCTCGGGTCAGCCCAAGCATTTT. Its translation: CASSSTGGSGQPKHF. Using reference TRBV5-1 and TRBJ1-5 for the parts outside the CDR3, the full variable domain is KAGVTQTPRYLIKTRGQQVTLSCSPISGHRSVSWYQQTPGQGLQFLFEYFSETQRNKGNFPGRFSGRQFSNSRSEMNVSTLELGDSALYLCASSSTGGSGQPKHFGDGTRLSIL.

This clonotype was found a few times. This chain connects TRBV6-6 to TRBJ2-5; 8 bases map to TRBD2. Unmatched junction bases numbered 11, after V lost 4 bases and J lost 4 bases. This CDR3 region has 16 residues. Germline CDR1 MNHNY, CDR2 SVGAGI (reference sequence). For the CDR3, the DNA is TGTGCCAGCAGTTCCGAACCGGGGCTAGCGGGAGAGACCCAGTACTTC. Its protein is CASSSEPGLAGETQYF.

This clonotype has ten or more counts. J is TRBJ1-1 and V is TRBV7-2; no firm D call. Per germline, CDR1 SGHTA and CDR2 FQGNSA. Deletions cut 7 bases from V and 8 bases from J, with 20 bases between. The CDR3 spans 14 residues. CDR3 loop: CASTWRQGRTEAFF. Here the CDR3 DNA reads TGTGCCAGCACCTGGAGACAAGGACGGACCGAAGCTTTCTTT. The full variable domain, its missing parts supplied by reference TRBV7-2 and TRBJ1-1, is GAGVSQSPSNKVTEKGKDVELRCDPISGHTALYWYRQSLGQGLEFLIYFQGNSAPDKSGLPSDRFSAERTGGSVSTLTIQRTQQEDSAVYLCASTWRQGRTEAFFGQGTRLTVV.

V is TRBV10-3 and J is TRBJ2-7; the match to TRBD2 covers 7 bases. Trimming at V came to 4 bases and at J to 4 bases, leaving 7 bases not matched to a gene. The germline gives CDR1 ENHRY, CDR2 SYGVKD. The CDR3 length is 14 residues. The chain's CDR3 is CAISVAGEGYEQYF. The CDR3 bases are TGTGCCATCAGTGTTGCGGGAGAAGGGTACGAGCAGTACTTC.

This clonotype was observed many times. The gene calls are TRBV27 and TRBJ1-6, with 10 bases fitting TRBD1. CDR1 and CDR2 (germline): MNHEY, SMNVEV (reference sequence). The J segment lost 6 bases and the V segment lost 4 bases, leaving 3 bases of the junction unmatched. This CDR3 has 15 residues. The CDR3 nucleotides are TGTGCCAGCAGTTCCGGGACAGGGGTTAATTCACCCCTCCACTTT. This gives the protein CASSSGTGVNSPLHF.